The subject of this entry is one TCR beta chain. Its antigen is unknown. The junction departs from the called germline gene at one end, perhaps through a read error. This CDR3 region has 18 residues. Germline V gives CDR1 SGHAT, CDR2 FQNNGV. Noted treatment: approximately nine-day PBMC culture with coronavirus spike peptide pools or control peptides (ViraFEST assay). Following expansion of antigen-specific T cells with peptide pools, ViraFEST then sequenced TCRs. The entry originates in a study of vaccination and CD4 T cells after COVID-19. As for the study in general: Two of the convalescents were Hispanic, and convalescents were six males and four females. Overlapping spike peptides from SARS-CoV-2, HCoV-NL63, HCoV-OC43 and HCoV-229E served to stimulate the cells.

The Oncomine TCR Beta short-read assay sequenced DNA from cultured CD4+ T cells. TCRdb itself ran the PCR reads through MiXCR, one entry per CDR3 protein. Here the sample spans 13,000 or so distinct CDR3 sequences, around half being singletons. Sequencing was carried out using CD4+ T cells from blood, cultured in vitro. The TCR comes from a human donor who had recovered from COVID-19. The chain uses TRBV11-2 and TRBJ2-2; perhaps D is TRBD1 or TRBD2 (7 bases each). The CDR3 loop is CASSLEGGGSDVAGELFF. In nucleotides, the CDR3 is TGTGCCAGCAGCCTAGAAGGGGGCGGGAGCGACGTCGCCGGGGAGCTGTTTTTT.